This T cell receptor beta chain was sequenced during a study of beta chain features in type 1 diabetes. The study, taken as a whole, reports: Cells with high TCR expression could be over-represented by cDNA sequencing. For Type 1 diabetes patients, all four CD4+ subsets carried TCRB CDR3s that were moderately but significantly shorter.

The investigators reverse transcribed all of the isolated RNA, so they sequenced expressed TCRB transcripts. Sequencing used immunoSEQ multiplex PCR; TCRdb keeps in-frame clones, though not all of them. The sample carries under 500,000 clones, over 25% recorded once. Comments on this clone: Its antigen is still unknown.

It was one heparinised blood draw, averaging roughly 100 mL, that each donor gave. The ends were cut back, 5 bases at V and 9 bases at J, with 14 bases in the middle. There are 13 residues in the CDR3. Germline CDR1 and CDR2: SGHVS and FQNEAQ. The sample taken for sequencing was naive CD4+ T cells from blood. The receptor comes from a man between 18 and 35 years old in good health. V usage is TRBV7-8 and J usage is TRBJ2-1; either TRBD1 or TRBD2 may fit D (5 bases each). CDR3 loop: CASSRLGEPEQFF. The CDR3, as DNA: TGTGCCAGCAGCCGCTTGGGGGAGCCTGAGCAGTTCTTC.